The clone carrying this TCR beta chain was seen a handful of times. The germline V gene has CDR1 MGHDK and CDR2 SYGVNS. The V end lost 8 bases, the J end lost 2 bases, and 10 bases lay between the germline ends. The CDR3 spans 12 residues. This sample was included in a study of CD8+ T cells in alopecia areata. TCR sequencing used cDNA made by reverse transcription of extracted RNA. The protocol was immunoSEQ multiplex PCR, while the TCRdb copy is restricted to in-frame clones and leaves out a portion. The table lists around 120,000 clones, around 45% of them singletons. The receptor was derived from a human donor with alopecia areata. V and J are TRBV25-1 and TRBJ2-7; D possibly matches TRBD1 or TRBD2 (5 bases each). The sample taken for sequencing was NKG2D-low CD8+ T cells sorted from blood. CDR3 loop: CASRLGAYEQYF. The CDR3 nucleotides read TGTGCCAGCCGTTTGGGGGCCTACGAGCAGTACTTC.